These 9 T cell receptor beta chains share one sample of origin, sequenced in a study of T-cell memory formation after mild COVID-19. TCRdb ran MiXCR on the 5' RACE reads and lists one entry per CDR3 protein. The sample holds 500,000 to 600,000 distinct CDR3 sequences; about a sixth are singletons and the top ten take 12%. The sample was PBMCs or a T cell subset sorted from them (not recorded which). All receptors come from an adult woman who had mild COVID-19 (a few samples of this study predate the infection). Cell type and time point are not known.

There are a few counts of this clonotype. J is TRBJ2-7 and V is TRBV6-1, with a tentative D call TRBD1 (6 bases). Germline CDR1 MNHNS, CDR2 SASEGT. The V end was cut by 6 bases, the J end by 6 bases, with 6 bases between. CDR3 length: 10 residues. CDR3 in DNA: TGTGCCAGCAGCAGGGGCGAGCAGTACTTC. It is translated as CASSRGEQYF.

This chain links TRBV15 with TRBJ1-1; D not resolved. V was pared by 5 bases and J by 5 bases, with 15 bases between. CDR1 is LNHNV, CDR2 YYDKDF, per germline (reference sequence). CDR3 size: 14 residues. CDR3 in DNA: TGTGCCACCAGCCCTCCTCGGGATCGGACTGAAGCTTTCTTT. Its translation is CATSPPRDRTEAFF.

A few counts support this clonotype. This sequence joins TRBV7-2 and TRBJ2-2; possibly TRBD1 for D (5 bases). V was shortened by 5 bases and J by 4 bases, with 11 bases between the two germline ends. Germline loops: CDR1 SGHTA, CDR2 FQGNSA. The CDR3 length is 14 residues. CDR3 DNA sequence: TGTGCCAGCAGCAGAGACAGTCTCACCGGGGAGCTGTTTTTT. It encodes CASSRDSLTGELFF.

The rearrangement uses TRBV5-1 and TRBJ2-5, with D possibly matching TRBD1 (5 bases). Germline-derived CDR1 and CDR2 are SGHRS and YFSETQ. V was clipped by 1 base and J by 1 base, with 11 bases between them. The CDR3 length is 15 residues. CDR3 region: CASSLPTASQETQYF. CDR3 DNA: TGCGCCAGCAGCTTGCCGACAGCCTCCCAAGAGACCCAGTACTTC.

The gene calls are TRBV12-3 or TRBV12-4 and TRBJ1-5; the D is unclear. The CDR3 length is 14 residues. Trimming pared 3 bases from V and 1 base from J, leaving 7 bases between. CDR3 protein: CASSFKQSNQPQHF. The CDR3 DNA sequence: TGTGCCAGCAGTTTCAAACAAAGCAATCAGCCCCAGCATTTT.

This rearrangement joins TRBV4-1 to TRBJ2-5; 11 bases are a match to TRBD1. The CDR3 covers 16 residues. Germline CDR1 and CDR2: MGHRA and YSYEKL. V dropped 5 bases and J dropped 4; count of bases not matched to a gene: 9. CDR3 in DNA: TGCGCCAGCAGCGTCAGCCGGGACAGGGGGAGAGAGACCCAGTACTTC. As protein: CASSVSRDRGRETQYF.

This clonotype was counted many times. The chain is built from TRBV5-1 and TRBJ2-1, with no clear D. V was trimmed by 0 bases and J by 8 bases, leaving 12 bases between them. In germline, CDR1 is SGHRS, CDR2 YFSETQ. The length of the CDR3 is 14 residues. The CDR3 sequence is CASSLVSRVDEQFF. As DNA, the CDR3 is TGCGCCAGCAGCTTGGTTTCCCGTGTAGATGAGCAGTTCTTC.

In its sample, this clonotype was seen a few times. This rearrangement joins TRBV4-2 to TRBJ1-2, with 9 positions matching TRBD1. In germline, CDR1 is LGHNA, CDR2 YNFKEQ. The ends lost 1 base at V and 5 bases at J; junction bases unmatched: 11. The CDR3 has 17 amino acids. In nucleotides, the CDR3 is TGTGCCAGCAGCCAAGGAGGGACAGGGTTACTTCGGTATGGCTACACCTTC. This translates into CASSQGGTGLLRYGYTF.

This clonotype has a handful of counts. The CDR3, as DNA: TGTGCCAGCAGCTTCGCGTCTAGCACAGATACGCAGTATTTT. It encodes CASSFASSTDTQYF. This sequence joins TRBV11-3 and TRBJ2-3, with D uncertain. The V end lost 3 bases, the J end lost 0 bases, and 7 bases lay between the germline ends. Per germline, CDR1 SGHNT and CDR2 YENEEA. The CDR3 is 14 amino acids.